This TCR beta chain was found in a study of blood T cell repertoires in COVID-19. Study-level information: COVID-19 samples collected from the United States, Italy and Spain covered acute and convalescent phases.

Using immunoSEQ multiplex PCR, the repertoire was profiled, and TCRdb retains in-frame clones only, with some absent. The sample yields about 200,000 clones, approximately 90% seen once. With V trimmed by 4 bases and J by 6 bases, 1 base remained unmatched. The length of the CDR3 is 14 residues. Germline CDR1 SEHNR, CDR2 FQNEAQ (reference sequence). Specimen: peripheral blood. This receptor was identified in a man aged 60 to 69 with COVID-19, enrolled during active disease. This chain uses TRBV7-9 with TRBJ2-2, with TRBD2 matching over 11 bases. The CDR3 nucleotides are TGTGCCAGCAGCTGGGGACTAGCGGCCGGGGAGCTGTTTTTT. Amino acid sequence: CASSWGLAAGELFF. Together with reference TRBV7-9 and TRBJ2-2, the CDR3 gives the full variable domain: DTGVSQNPRHKITKRGQNVTFRCDPISEHNRLYWYRQTLGQGPEFLTYFQNEAQLEKSRLLSDRFSAERPKGSFSTLEIQRTEQGDSAMYLCASSWGLAAGELFFGEGSRLTVL.